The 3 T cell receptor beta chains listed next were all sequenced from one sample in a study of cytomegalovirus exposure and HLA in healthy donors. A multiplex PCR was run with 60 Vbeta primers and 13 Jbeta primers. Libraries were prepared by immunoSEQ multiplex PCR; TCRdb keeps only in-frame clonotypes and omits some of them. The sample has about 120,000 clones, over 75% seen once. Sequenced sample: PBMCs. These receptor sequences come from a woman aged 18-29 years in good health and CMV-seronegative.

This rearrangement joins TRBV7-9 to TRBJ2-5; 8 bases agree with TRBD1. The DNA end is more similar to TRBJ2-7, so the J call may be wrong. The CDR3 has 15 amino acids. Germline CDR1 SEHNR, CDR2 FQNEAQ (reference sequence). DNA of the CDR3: TGTGCCAGCAGCTCCCCGGGACAGGACGCCTACGAGCAGTACTTC. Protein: CASSSPGQDAYEQYF.

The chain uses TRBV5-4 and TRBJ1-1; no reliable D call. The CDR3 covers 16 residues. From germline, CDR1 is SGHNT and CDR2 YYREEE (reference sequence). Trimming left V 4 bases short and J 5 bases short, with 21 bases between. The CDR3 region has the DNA TGTGCCAGCAGCCCCCTGACGGGTCCCCGGGTAACTGAAGCTTTCTTT. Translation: CASSPLTGPRVTEAFF.

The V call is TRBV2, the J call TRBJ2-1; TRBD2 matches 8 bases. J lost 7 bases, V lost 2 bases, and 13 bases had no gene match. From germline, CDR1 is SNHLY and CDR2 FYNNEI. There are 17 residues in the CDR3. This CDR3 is CASSEMGAVAGLNEQFF. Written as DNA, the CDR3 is TGTGCCAGCAGTGAAATGGGAGCGGTAGCGGGATTAAATGAGCAGTTCTTC.